The source of this T cell receptor beta chain is a study of shared clonotypes between healthy human individuals. This CDR3 region has 15 residues. Trimming took 1 base from V and 10 from J; bases not matched to a gene: 10. Germline V gives CDR1 GTSNPN, CDR2 SVGIG (reference sequence). The assay was immunoSEQ multiplex PCR, and TCRdb's table has in-frame clones only and misses some. The sample lists about 2,500,000 clones, around 90% occurring once. This clonotype originated in a man aged 18 to 30 in good health. Sequencing was done on a sample of naive CD4+ T cells sorted from blood. Subset indicated: CD45RA+ positively selected. This rearrangement joins TRBV30 to TRBJ1-6; 7 nucleotides agree with TRBD1. CDR3 nucleotides: TGTGCCTGGAGTGCCACCGGGACAGAGAGGTCACCCCTCCACTTT. Its translation: CAWSATGTERSPLHF.